The sequence of this T cell receptor (beta chain) was determined in a study of cytomegalovirus exposure and HLA in healthy donors. Study at large: Ancestry clustering placed 70% to 85% of several hundred genotyped donors in the Caucasian-associated cluster. General study findings and limits: In vitro data verified three CMV-associated chains as specific for CMV antigens. Common viral pathogens seemed, in a later analysis, to connect with several of the most significant clusters. TCR beta V segments were, for the most part, productive about 87% or about 30% of the time in an earlier analysis.

J gave up 6 bases and V 3 bases, and 2 bases lay outside the gene matches. Germline V lookup: CDR1 SGHRS, CDR2 YFSETQ. The CDR3 has 14 residues. A few counts support this clone. What it binds is unknown. 13 Jbeta primers and 60 Vbeta primers were used for the PCR. Sequenced by immunoSEQ multiplex PCR; TCRdb stores in-frame clones only, minus some. The sample has approximately 150,000 clones; around 90% are singletons. V and J are TRBV5-1 and TRBJ2-7; 14 bases line up with TRBD2. The specimen sequenced was PBMCs. This sequence originates from a woman between 40 and 50 years old in good health and CMV-seronegative. CDR3 bases: TGCGCCAGCAGCTCGGGACTAGCGGGAGCCGAGCAGTACTTC. Protein product: CASSSGLAGAEQYF.